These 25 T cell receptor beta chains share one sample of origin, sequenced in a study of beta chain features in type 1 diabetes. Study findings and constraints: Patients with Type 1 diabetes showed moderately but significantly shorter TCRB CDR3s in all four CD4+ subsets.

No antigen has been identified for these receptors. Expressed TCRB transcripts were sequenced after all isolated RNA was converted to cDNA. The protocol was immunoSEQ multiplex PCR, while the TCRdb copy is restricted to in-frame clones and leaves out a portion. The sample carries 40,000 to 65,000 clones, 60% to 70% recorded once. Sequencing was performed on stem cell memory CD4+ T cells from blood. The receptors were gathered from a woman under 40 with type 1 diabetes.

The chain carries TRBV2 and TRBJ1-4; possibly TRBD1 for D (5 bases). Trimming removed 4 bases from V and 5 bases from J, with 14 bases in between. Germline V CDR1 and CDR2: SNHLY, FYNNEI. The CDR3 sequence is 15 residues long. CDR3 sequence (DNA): TGTGCCAGCAGTGGTCGGCAGGGCGTAAATGAAAAACTGTTTTTT. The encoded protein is CASSGRQGVNEKLFF.

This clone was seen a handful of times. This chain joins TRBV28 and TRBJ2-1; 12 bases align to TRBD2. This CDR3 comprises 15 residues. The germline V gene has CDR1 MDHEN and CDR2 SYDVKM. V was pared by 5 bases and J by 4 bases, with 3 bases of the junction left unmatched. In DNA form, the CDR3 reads TGTGCCAGCAGTGGCGGACTAGCGGGATACAATGAGCAGTTCTTC. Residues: CASSGGLAGYNEQFF.

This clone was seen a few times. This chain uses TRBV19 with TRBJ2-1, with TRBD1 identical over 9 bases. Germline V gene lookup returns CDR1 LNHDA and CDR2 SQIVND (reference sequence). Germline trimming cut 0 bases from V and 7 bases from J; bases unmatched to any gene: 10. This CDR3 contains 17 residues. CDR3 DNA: TGTGCCAGTAGTATAGATCAGCCCGGGACAGGGCGGAATGAGCAGTTCTTC. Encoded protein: CASSIDQPGTGRNEQFF.

In nucleotides, the CDR3 is TGTGCCAGCAGGGCCAGCGGAGAGCACAATGAGCAGTTCTTC. Translated: CASRASGEHNEQFF. The rearrangement links TRBV6-5 to TRBJ2-1; a possible D gene is TRBD2 (5 bases). Per the germline V gene, CDR1 is MNHEY and CDR2 is SVGAGI. This CDR3 has 14 residues. Trimming left V 6 bases short and J 5 bases short, with 14 bases between.

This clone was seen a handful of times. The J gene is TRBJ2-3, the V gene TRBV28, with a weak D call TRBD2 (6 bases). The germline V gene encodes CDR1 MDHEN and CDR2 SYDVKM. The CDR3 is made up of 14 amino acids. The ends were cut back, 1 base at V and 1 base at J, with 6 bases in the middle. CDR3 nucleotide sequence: TGTGCCAGCAGTTTATCTAGCGGCACAGATACGCAGTATTTT. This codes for CASSLSSGTDTQYF.

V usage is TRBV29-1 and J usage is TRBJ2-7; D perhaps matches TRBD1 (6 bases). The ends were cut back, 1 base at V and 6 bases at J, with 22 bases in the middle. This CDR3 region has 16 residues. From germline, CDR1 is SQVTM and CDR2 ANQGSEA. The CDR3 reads CSVEGRSTGGPSEQYF. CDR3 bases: TGCAGCGTTGAAGGTAGATCGACAGGTGGCCCCAGCGAGCAGTACTTC.

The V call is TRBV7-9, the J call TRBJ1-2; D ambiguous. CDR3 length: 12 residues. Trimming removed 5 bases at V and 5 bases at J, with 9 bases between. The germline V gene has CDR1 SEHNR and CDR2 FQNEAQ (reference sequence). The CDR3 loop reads CASSQLQYGYTF. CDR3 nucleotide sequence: TGTGCCAGCAGCCAATTACAGTATGGCTACACCTTC. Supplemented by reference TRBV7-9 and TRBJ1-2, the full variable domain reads DTGVSQNPRHKITKRGQNVTFRCDPISEHNRLYWYRQTLGQGPEFLTYFQNEAQLEKSRLLSDRFSAERPKGSFSTLEIQRTEQGDSAMYLCASSQLQYGYTFGSGTRLTVV.

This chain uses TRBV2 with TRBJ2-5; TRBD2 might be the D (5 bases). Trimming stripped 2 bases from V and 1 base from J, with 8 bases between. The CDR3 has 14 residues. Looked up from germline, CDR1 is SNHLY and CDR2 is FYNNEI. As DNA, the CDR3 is TGTGCCAGCAGTGAAAGGACTCGCCAAGAGACCCAGTACTTC. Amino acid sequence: CASSERTRQETQYF.

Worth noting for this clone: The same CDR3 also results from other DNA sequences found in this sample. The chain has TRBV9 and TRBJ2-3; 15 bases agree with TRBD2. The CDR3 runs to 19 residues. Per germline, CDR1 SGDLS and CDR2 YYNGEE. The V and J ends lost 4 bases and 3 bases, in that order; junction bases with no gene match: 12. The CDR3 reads CASSPAGTSGRFGTDTQYF. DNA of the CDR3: TGTGCCAGCAGCCCAGCTGGGACTAGCGGGAGGTTCGGGACAGATACGCAGTATTTT.

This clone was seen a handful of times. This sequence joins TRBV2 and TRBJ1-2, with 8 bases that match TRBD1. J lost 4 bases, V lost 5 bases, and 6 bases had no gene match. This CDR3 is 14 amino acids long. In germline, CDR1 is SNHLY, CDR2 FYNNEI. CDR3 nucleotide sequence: TGTGCCAGCAGTACCCGACAGGGGCGCTATGGCTACACCTTC. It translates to CASSTRQGRYGYTF. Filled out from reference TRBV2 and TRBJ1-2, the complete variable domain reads EPEVTQTPSHQVTQMGQEVILRCVPISNHLYFYWYRQILGQKVEFLVSFYNNEISEKSEIFDDQFSVERPDGSNFTLKIRSTKLEDSAMYFCASSTRQGRYGYTFGSGTRLTVV.

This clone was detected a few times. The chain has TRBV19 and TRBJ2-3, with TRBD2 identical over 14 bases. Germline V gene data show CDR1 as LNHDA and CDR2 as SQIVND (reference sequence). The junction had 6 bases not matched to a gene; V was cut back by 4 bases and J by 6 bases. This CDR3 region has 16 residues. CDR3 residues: CASSTWTSGRPDTQYF. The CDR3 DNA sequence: TGTGCCAGTAGTACCTGGACTAGCGGGAGGCCGGATACGCAGTATTTT.

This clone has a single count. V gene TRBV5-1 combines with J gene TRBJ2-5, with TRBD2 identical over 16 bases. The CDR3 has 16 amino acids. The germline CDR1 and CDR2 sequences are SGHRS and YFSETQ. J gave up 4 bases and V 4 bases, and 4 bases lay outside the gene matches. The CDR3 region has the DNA TGCGCCAGCAGCAAGGGACTAGCGGGAGGGGTAGAGACCCAGTACTTC. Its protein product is CASSKGLAGGVETQYF.

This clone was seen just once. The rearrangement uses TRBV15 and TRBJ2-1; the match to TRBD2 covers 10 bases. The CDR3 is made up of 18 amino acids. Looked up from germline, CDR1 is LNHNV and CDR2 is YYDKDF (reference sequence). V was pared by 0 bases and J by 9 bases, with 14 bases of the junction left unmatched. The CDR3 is CATSREISSGRASSEQFF. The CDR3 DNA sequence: TGTGCCACCAGCAGAGAAATTTCGAGCGGGAGGGCCAGCAGTGAGCAGTTCTTC.

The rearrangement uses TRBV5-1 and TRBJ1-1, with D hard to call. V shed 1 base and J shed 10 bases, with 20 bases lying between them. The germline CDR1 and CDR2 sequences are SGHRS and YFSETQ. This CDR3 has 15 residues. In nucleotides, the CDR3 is TGCGCCAGCAGCTTGTATGGTTCGAGTGGAGGAGGAGCTTTCTTT. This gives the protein CASSLYGSSGGGAFF.

CDR3 in amino acids: CAWSLQTTSGSYEQYF. The CDR3 DNA reads as TGTGCCTGGAGCCTACAAACGACTAGCGGTTCCTACGAGCAGTACTTC. The chain joins TRBV30 to TRBJ2-7; 9 bases agree with TRBD2. The CDR3 extends over 16 amino acids. Trimming cost V 3 bases and J 1 base; bases outside gene matches: 10. From germline, CDR1 is GTSNPN and CDR2 SVGIG (reference sequence). Variable domain in full (rest from reference TRBV30 and TRBJ2-7): SQTIHQWPATLVQPVGSPLSLECTVEGTSNPNLYWYRQAAGRGLQLLFYSVGIGQISSEVPQNLSASRPQDRQFILSSKKLLLSDSGFYLCAWSLQTTSGSYEQYFGPGTRLTVT.

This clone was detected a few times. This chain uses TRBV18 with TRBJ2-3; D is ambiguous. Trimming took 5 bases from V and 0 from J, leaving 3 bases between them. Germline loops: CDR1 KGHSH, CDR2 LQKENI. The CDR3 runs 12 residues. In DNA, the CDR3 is TGTGCCAGCTCAACTAGCACAGATACGCAGTATTTT. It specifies CASSTSTDTQYF.

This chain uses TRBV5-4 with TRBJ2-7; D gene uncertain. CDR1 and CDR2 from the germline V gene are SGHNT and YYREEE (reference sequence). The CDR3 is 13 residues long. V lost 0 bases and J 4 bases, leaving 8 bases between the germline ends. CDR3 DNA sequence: TGTGCCAGCAGCTTGGAGCGTGGTTACGAGCAGTACTTC. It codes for CASSLERGYEQYF.

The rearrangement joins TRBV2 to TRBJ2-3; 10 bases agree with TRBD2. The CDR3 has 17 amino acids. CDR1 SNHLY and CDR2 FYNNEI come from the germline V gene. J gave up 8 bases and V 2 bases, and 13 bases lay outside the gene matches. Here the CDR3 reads CASSERLAGVGIATQYF. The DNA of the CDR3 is TGTGCCAGCAGTGAACGGCTAGCGGGAGTAGGGATAGCTACGCAGTATTTT.

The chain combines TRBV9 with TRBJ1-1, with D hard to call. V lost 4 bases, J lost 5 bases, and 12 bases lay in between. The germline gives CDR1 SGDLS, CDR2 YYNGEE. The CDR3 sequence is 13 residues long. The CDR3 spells CASSMIAKTEAFF. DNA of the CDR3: TGTGCCAGCAGCATGATAGCCAAAACTGAAGCTTTCTTT.

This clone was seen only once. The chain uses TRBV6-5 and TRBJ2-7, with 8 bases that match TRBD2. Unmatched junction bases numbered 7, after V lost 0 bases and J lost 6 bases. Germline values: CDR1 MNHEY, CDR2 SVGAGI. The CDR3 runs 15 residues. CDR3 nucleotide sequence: TGTGCCAGCAGTTACTCGTATCAGCGGGAGCGCGAGCAGTACTTC. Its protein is CASSYSYQREREQYF.

The CDR3 bases are TGTGCCAGCAGCCAAATAAAAGAGGGAGGCTACACCTTC. Its translation is CASSQIKEGGYTF. The chain uses TRBV14 and TRBJ1-2; D is unclear. CDR1 SGHDN and CDR2 FVKESK come from the germline V gene. With 2 bases removed from V and 8 bases from J, the gap between germline ends came to 12 bases. This CDR3 has 13 residues.

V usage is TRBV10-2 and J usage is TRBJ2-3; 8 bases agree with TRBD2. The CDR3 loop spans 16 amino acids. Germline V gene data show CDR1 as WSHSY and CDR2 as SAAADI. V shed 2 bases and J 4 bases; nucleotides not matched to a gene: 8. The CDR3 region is CASSEPYSGIADTQYF. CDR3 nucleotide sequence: TGCGCCAGCAGTGAGCCTTATAGCGGGATCGCAGATACGCAGTATTTT.

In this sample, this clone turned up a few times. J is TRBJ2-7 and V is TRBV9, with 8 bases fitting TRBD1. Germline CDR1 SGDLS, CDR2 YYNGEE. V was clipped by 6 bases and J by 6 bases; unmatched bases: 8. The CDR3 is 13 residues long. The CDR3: CASTAVQGGEQYF. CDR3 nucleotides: TGTGCCAGCACCGCAGTACAGGGGGGCGAGCAGTACTTC.

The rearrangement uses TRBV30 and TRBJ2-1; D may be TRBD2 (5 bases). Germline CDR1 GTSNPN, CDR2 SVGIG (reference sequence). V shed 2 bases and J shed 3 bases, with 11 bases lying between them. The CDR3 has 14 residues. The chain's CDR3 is CAWSLTGLYNEQFF. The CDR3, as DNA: TGTGCCTGGAGTCTCACCGGACTCTACAATGAGCAGTTCTTC.

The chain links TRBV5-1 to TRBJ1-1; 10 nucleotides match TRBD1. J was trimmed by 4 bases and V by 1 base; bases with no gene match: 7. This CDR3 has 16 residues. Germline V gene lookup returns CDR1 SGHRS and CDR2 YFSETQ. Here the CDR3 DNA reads TGCGCCAGCAGCTTGTTGGGACAGGGGATAGGCACTGAAGCTTTCTTT. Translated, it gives CASSLLGQGIGTEAFF.